The rows below give T cell receptor beta chains drawn from one sample of a study of T cells in localized non-small cell lung cancer. Measured with immunoSEQ multiplex PCR; TCRdb has only the in-frame clones, and not every one. The top ten hold approximately 7.4% of the sample, which has about 40,000 clones, roughly 79% seen once. This specimen consisted of peripheral blood mononuclear cells, obtained before any cancer treatment. The receptors were gathered from a male donor at least 60 years old with stage II lung adenocarcinoma. Each CDR3 is given with its conserved first and last residue. Fields, in order: V gene, clone size, J gene, D gene, CDR3 DNA, CDR3 protein. The D gene is left open where the match is weak. Clone size is given for some rows only: seen once, a few or many times, or a class if the clone is expanded.

v_gene: TRBV29-1
abundance: .
j_gene: TRBJ2-7
d_gene: TRBD1
CDR3nt: TGCAGCGTTGCGGGGCAGGGGGAGTTTCGATGGGAGCAGTACTTC
CDR3aa: CSVAGQGEFRWEQYF

v_gene: TRBV6-1
abundance: .
j_gene: TRBJ1-2
d_gene: TRBD1
CDR3nt: TGTGCCAGCAGTGATGGGACAGGGGTTAGAGGGTATGGCTACACCTTC
CDR3aa: CASSDGTGVRGYGYTF

v_gene: TRBV28
abundance: .
j_gene: TRBJ1-4
d_gene: TRBD1
CDR3nt: TGTGCCAGCGGCCGGGGGGGACAGATTAATGAAAAACTGTTTTTT
CDR3aa: CASGRGGQINEKLFF

v_gene: TRBV4-1
abundance: .
j_gene: TRBJ1-1
d_gene: .
CDR3nt: TGCGCCAGCAGCCAAGACCAAGCGGGTACTCGGTTGACTGAAGCTTTCTTT
CDR3aa: CASSQDQAGTRLTEAFF

v_gene: TRBV4-3
abundance: .
j_gene: TRBJ1-2
d_gene: .
CDR3nt: TGCGCCAGCAGCCGAGAGCCTAGAGATAACTATGGCTACACCTTC
CDR3aa: CASSREPRDNYGYTF

v_gene: TRBV6-5
abundance: .
j_gene: TRBJ2-3
d_gene: .
CDR3nt: TGTGCCAGCAGTCGTCCTGGATGGACTGGAGATACGCAGTATTTT
CDR3aa: CASSRPGWTGDTQYF

v_gene: TRBV6-5
abundance: .
j_gene: TRBJ2-1
d_gene: .
CDR3nt: TGTGCCAGCAGTTACGGGGGGGGGCTCGAGCAGTTCTTC
CDR3aa: CASSYGGGLEQFF

v_gene: TRBV7-9
abundance: .
j_gene: TRBJ1-2
d_gene: .
CDR3nt: TGTGCCAGCAGCTTAGACCCAGCTAACTATGGCTACACCTTC
CDR3aa: CASSLDPANYGYTF

v_gene: TRBV11-2
abundance: .
j_gene: TRBJ1-1
d_gene: .
CDR3nt: TGTGCCAGCAGCTTAGCGAGGGGAAGCACTGAAGCTTTCTTT
CDR3aa: CASSLARGSTEAFF

v_gene: TRBV5-6
abundance: .
j_gene: TRBJ1-2
d_gene: .
CDR3nt: TGTGCCAGCAGCTTGGACAGGTCGAACTATGGCTACACCTTC
CDR3aa: CASSLDRSNYGYTF

v_gene: TRBV6-1
abundance: .
j_gene: TRBJ1-1
d_gene: TRBD1
CDR3nt: TGTGCCAGCAGTGAAGCCAGGGGGACCCAAGCTTTCTTT
CDR3aa: CASSEARGTQAFF

v_gene: TRBV30
abundance: few
j_gene: TRBJ1-5
d_gene: .
CDR3nt: TGTGCCTGGAGTGTAGGAAACAATCAGCCCCAGCATTTT
CDR3aa: CAWSVGNNQPQHF

v_gene: TRBV19
abundance: .
j_gene: TRBJ1-2
d_gene: .
CDR3nt: TGTGCCAGTAGTAGACCCATGGGGAGCTATGGCTACACCTTC
CDR3aa: CASSRPMGSYGYTF

v_gene: TRBV5-4
abundance: .
j_gene: TRBJ2-1
d_gene: .
CDR3nt: TGTGCCAGCAGCTTAGGGCTAGTGGGTGATGAGCAGTTCTTC
CDR3aa: CASSLGLVGDEQFF

v_gene: TRBV9
abundance: .
j_gene: TRBJ2-3
d_gene: .
CDR3nt: TGTGCCAGCAGCGAAGAGAGGAGCACAGATACGCAGTATTTT
CDR3aa: CASSEERSTDTQYF

v_gene: TRBV9
abundance: few
j_gene: TRBJ2-1
d_gene: TRBD2
CDR3nt: TGTGCCAGCAGCCATCTTCTAGCGGGCAATGAGCAGTTCTTC
CDR3aa: CASSHLLAGNEQFF

v_gene: TRBV4-3
abundance: .
j_gene: TRBJ2-5
d_gene: .
CDR3nt: TGCGCCAGCAGCCATAGGGATCGAGGGAGTGAGACCCAGTACTTC
CDR3aa: CASSHRDRGSETQYF

v_gene: TRBV14
abundance: .
j_gene: TRBJ1-2
d_gene: .
CDR3nt: TGTGCCAGCAGCCCGGGCGGAATCTATGGCTACACCTTC
CDR3aa: CASSPGGIYGYTF

v_gene: TRBV19
abundance: .
j_gene: TRBJ1-3
d_gene: .
CDR3nt: TGTGCCAGTAGTATCGGCAGAAGCTCTGGAAACACCATATATTTT
CDR3aa: CASSIGRSSGNTIYF

v_gene: TRBV5-6
abundance: few
j_gene: TRBJ1-1
d_gene: .
CDR3nt: TGTGCCAGCAGCTTGCAGGGGGAAGCTTTCTTT
CDR3aa: CASSLQGEAFF

v_gene: TRBV11-3
abundance: once
j_gene: TRBJ2-5
d_gene: .
CDR3nt: TGTGCCAGCAGCTTCTCAGGTGGAGAGACCCAGTACTTC
CDR3aa: CASSFSGGETQYF

v_gene: TRBV2
abundance: .
j_gene: TRBJ1-2
d_gene: TRBD1
CDR3nt: TGTGCCAGCAGCCGGACAGGGGGCGCCGACTATGGCTATACCTTC
CDR3aa: CASSRTGGADYGYTF

v_gene: TRBV11-2
abundance: .
j_gene: TRBJ1-1
d_gene: .
CDR3nt: TGTGCCAGCAGCTTATGGACTACCGGAGCTTTCTTT
CDR3aa: CASSLWTTGAFF

v_gene: TRBV19
abundance: .
j_gene: TRBJ1-2
d_gene: .
CDR3nt: TGTGCCAGTAGTACCGGGCCTTATGGCTACACCTTC
CDR3aa: CASSTGPYGYTF

v_gene: TRBV19
abundance: .
j_gene: TRBJ2-3
d_gene: TRBD1
CDR3nt: TGTGCCAGTAGTACACCCGGGACAGGGGGGGGAGATACGCAGTATTTT
CDR3aa: CASSTPGTGGGDTQYF

v_gene: TRBV5-1
abundance: few
j_gene: TRBJ2-7
d_gene: TRBD1
CDR3nt: TGCGCCAGCAGCCCTAGAGGGACAGTAGAATACGAGCAGTACTTC
CDR3aa: CASSPRGTVEYEQYF

v_gene: TRBV7-9
abundance: once
j_gene: TRBJ2-7
d_gene: TRBD2
CDR3nt: TGTGCCAGCAGTCGAGGACTAGCGGGTTACGAGCAGTACTTC
CDR3aa: CASSRGLAGYEQYF

v_gene: TRBV7-2
abundance: .
j_gene: TRBJ1-3
d_gene: TRBD1
CDR3nt: TGTGCCAGCAGCTTGGAGGGGGCATCTGGAAACACCATATATTTT
CDR3aa: CASSLEGASGNTIYF

v_gene: TRBV14
abundance: .
j_gene: TRBJ2-1
d_gene: .
CDR3nt: TGTGCCAGCAGCCCGTCCGGCGGTGAGCAGTTCTTC
CDR3aa: CASSPSGGEQFF

v_gene: TRBV10-3
abundance: .
j_gene: TRBJ2-5
d_gene: .
CDR3nt: TGTGCCATCAGCCCCGGGCAGCAAGAGACCCAGTACTTC
CDR3aa: CAISPGQQETQYF

v_gene: TRBV30
abundance: .
j_gene: TRBJ1-2
d_gene: .
CDR3nt: TGTGCCTGGAGTGTACACGGGAATGGCTACACCTTC
CDR3aa: CAWSVHGNGYTF

v_gene: TRBV19
abundance: .
j_gene: TRBJ1-2
d_gene: .
CDR3nt: TGTGCCAGTAGTATGGAGGGAATCCCGTCTTATGGCTACACCTTC
CDR3aa: CASSMEGIPSYGYTF

v_gene: TRBV6-5
abundance: .
j_gene: TRBJ1-1
d_gene: TRBD1
CDR3nt: TGTGCCAGCAGACCGGACAGGCTGAACACTGAAGCTTTCTTT
CDR3aa: CASRPDRLNTEAFF

v_gene: TRBV15
abundance: .
j_gene: TRBJ2-5
d_gene: TRBD1
CDR3nt: TGTGCCACCAGCACCCCACAGGGGGCAGTGGGGGAGACCCAGTACTTC
CDR3aa: CATSTPQGAVGETQYF

v_gene: TRBV18
abundance: .
j_gene: TRBJ2-5
d_gene: .
CDR3nt: TGTGCCAGCTCACGATCCGGGGGCGCGGAGTCCGTGATCGAGACCCAGTACTTC
CDR3aa: CASSRSGGAESVIETQYF

v_gene: TRBV30
abundance: .
j_gene: TRBJ2-1
d_gene: TRBD1
CDR3nt: TGTGCCTCAGACCGGGACAGGGGCCGAGGGATTAATGAGCAGTTCTTC
CDR3aa: CASDRDRGRGINEQFF

v_gene: TRBV2
abundance: .
j_gene: TRBJ2-2
d_gene: TRBD2
CDR3nt: TGTGCCAGCTCAAGCGGGGCCCTCGGGGAGCTGTTTTTT
CDR3aa: CASSSGALGELFF

v_gene: TRBV7-6
abundance: .
j_gene: TRBJ2-1
d_gene: .
CDR3nt: TGTGCCAGCAGCGGGAGGCCTCCGGGGCTGACGGGCAATGAGCAGTTCTTC
CDR3aa: CASSGRPPGLTGNEQFF

v_gene: TRBV30
abundance: once
j_gene: TRBJ1-1
d_gene: .
CDR3nt: TGTGCCTGGACGGGGGCCGGGCGTCTAATCTTT
CDR3aa: CAWTGAGRLIF

v_gene: TRBV5-6
abundance: .
j_gene: TRBJ2-6
d_gene: TRBD1
CDR3nt: TGTGCCAGCAGCTTCCGGACAGGGGGAAACTCTGGGGCCAACGTCCTGACTTTC
CDR3aa: CASSFRTGGNSGANVLTF

v_gene: TRBV30
abundance: .
j_gene: TRBJ1-4
d_gene: .
CDR3nt: TGTGCCTGGAATTTCGCTAATGAAAAACTGTTTTTT
CDR3aa: CAWNFANEKLFF

v_gene: TRBV28
abundance: .
j_gene: TRBJ1-5
d_gene: .
CDR3nt: .
CDR3aa: CASSSSMGRNQPQHF

v_gene: TRBV30
abundance: few
j_gene: TRBJ1-3
d_gene: .
CDR3nt: TGTGCCTGGAGAGATTTTTCCTCTGGAAACACCATATATTTT
CDR3aa: CAWRDFSSGNTIYF

v_gene: TRBV7-6
abundance: few
j_gene: TRBJ2-7
d_gene: TRBD2
CDR3nt: TGTGCCAGCAGCCTAAGGACTAGCGGGTACGAGCAGTACTTC
CDR3aa: CASSLRTSGYEQYF

v_gene: TRBV18
abundance: once
j_gene: TRBJ2-7
d_gene: .
CDR3nt: TGTGCCAGCTCACCACCGGGGCAGGGGGGCAACGAGCAGTACTTC
CDR3aa: CASSPPGQGGNEQYF

v_gene: TRBV5-6
abundance: .
j_gene: TRBJ1-3
d_gene: .
CDR3nt: TGTGCCAGCAGCCCTATAGGAGCAGCGGCGGGAAACACCATATATTTT
CDR3aa: CASSPIGAAAGNTIYF

v_gene: TRBV5-1
abundance: .
j_gene: TRBJ1-3
d_gene: TRBD1
CDR3nt: TGCGCCAGCAGCTTGGCTCCATCAGGGGGCTACTCTGGAAACACCATATATTTT
CDR3aa: CASSLAPSGGYSGNTIYF